The 23 T cell receptor beta chains listed next were all sequenced from one sample in a study of T cell repertoires in cytomegalovirus infection. In TCRdb, the reads were re-called with MiXCR into one record per CDR3 protein. The sample includes fewer than 300,000 distinct CDR3 sequences, around 25% of them seen just once. Sequencing was done on a sample of PBMCs. The receptors derive from a human donor in good health (CMV status not recorded). Some clones in this sample may be carry-over from other donors' samples.

This clonotype was seen a few times. The V call is TRBV18, the J call TRBJ2-7; no reliable D call. The CDR3 has 13 residues. The germline V gene encodes CDR1 KGHSH and CDR2 LQKENI. Between the trimmed V and J ends, which lost 2 bases and 2 bases, there was a span of 7 bases. The DNA of the CDR3 is TGTGCCAGCTCACCAAGTCAGCCCTACGAGCAGTACTTC. Protein sequence: CASSPSQPYEQYF.

CDR3 in DNA: TGTGCCAGCAGCTTAGGCGTAGCGGGGGGTAAAGAGACCCAGTACTTC. Translation: CASSLGVAGGKETQYF. The chain uses TRBV11-2 and TRBJ2-5; 10 bases line up with TRBD2. The CDR3 extends over 16 amino acids. J gave up 3 bases and V 1 base, and 5 bases lay outside the gene matches. Germline-derived CDR1 and CDR2 are SGHAT and FQNNGV.

This clonotype appeared a few times. The rearrangement links TRBV28 to TRBJ1-5; D remains ambiguous. This CDR3 region has 12 residues. The germline V gene encodes CDR1 MDHEN and CDR2 SYDVKM. V lost 8 bases and J 1 base, leaving 6 bases between the germline ends. CDR3 sequence: CASDGSNQPQHF. The CDR3 DNA is TGTGCCAGCGACGGCAGCAATCAGCCCCAGCATTTT.

This clonotype was recorded a few times. The chain uses TRBV7-2 and TRBJ2-7, with D perhaps matching TRBD1 or TRBD2 (5 bases each). There are 16 residues in the CDR3. Trimming removed 2 bases at V and 8 bases at J, with 22 bases between. Germline V gives CDR1 SGHTA, CDR2 FQGNSA. The CDR3 region has the DNA TGTGCCAGCAGCTTATGGCTCGGGACCGGTTCTGTAAAGCAGTACTTC. This sequence encodes CASSLWLGTGSVKQYF.

The rearrangement uses TRBV28 and TRBJ2-7, with a possible D match to TRBD2 (6 bases). Germline lookup yields CDR1 MDHEN and CDR2 SYDVKM. V lost 4 bases, J lost 5 bases, and 15 bases lay in between. The CDR3 spans 14 residues. This CDR3 reads CASSWTPGRHEQYF. The DNA of the CDR3 is TGTGCCAGCAGTTGGACTCCAGGGAGGCACGAGCAGTACTTC.

This clonotype was picked up a small number of times. The chain uses TRBV7-4 and TRBJ2-1; the match to TRBD1 covers 9 bases. Germline values: CDR1 SGHVT, CDR2 SQSDAQ. V shed 0 bases, J shed 2 bases, and the junction held 2 bases outside the gene matches. This CDR3 region has 16 residues. CDR3 loop: CASSLATGGAYNEQFF. CDR3 in DNA: TGTGCCAGCAGCTTAGCCACAGGGGGCGCCTACAATGAGCAGTTCTTC.

This clonotype was seen a handful of times. The chain has TRBV30 and TRBJ2-2, with unresolved D. Trimming removed 1 base from V and 4 bases from J, with 22 bases in between. The CDR3 spans 18 residues. CDR1 is GTSNPN and CDR2 is SVGIG in the germline V gene (reference sequence). CDR3 in amino acids: CAWSANDLRMPGTGELFF. DNA of the CDR3: TGTGCCTGGAGTGCCAACGATCTCCGGATGCCCGGCACCGGGGAGCTGTTTTTT.

This clonotype was counted ten times or more. V gene TRBV7-2 combines with J gene TRBJ1-2; TRBD1 might be the D (5 bases). V was shortened by 5 bases and J by 4 bases, with 17 bases between the two germline ends. This CDR3 is built from 15 residues. Germline V gene sequence: CDR1 SGHTA, CDR2 FQGNSA. The CDR3 DNA sequence: TGTGCCAGCAGCCCCAGGGAGGGGACCCCCTATGGCTACACCTTC. Protein product: CASSPREGTPYGYTF.

In this sample, this clonotype is large. The rearrangement links TRBV28 to TRBJ2-5; either TRBD1 or TRBD2 may supply D (6 bases each). The CDR3 is made up of 17 amino acids. Germline V gene sequence: CDR1 MDHEN, CDR2 SYDVKM. The ends were cut back, 1 base at V and 5 bases at J, with 20 bases in the middle. The CDR3 DNA reads TGTGCCAGCAGTTTATTACGTTCGGGGGCTGGTAGGGAGACCCAGTACTTC. Translating it yields CASSLLRSGAGRETQYF.

This chain uses TRBV28 with TRBJ2-7; no clear D. V was pared by 9 bases and J by 5 bases, with 23 bases between. Germline CDR1 is MDHEN and CDR2 is SYDVKM. The CDR3 loop spans 15 amino acids. The DNA of the CDR3 is TGTGCCAGTAGCTATCAAGGGTCCAAGGGTCACGAGCAGTACTTC. Translating gives CASSYQGSKGHEQYF.

The rearrangement uses TRBV19 and TRBJ2-2, with D unresolved. Trimming removed 4 bases from V and 2 bases from J, with 11 bases in between. The germline V gene has CDR1 LNHDA and CDR2 SQIVND (reference sequence). The CDR3 loop spans 15 amino acids. In DNA form, the CDR3 reads TGTGCCAGTAGTAATTTCGTGGTTAACACCGGGGAGCTGTTTTTT. The encoded protein is CASSNFVVNTGELFF.

This clonotype was counted ten times or more. V usage is TRBV7-8 and J usage is TRBJ2-7; 9 nucleotides agree with TRBD2. The CDR3 has 16 amino acids. Germline V lookup: CDR1 SGHVS, CDR2 FQNEAQ. V dropped 2 bases and J dropped 2; count of bases not matched to a gene: 7. The DNA for the CDR3 is TGTGCCAGCAGCTTAAGTCTAGCGGGACTAACCTACGAGCAGTACTTC. Residues: CASSLSLAGLTYEQYF. The full variable domain, rest sourced from reference TRBV7-8 and TRBJ2-7, is GAGVSQSPRYKVAKRGQDVALRCDPISGHVSLFWYQQALGQGPEFLTYFQNEAQLDKSGLPSDRFFAERPEGSVSTLKIQRTQQEDSAVYLCASSLSLAGLTYEQYFGPGTRLTVT.

The chain couples TRBV12-3 or TRBV12-4 to TRBJ2-1; D remains unclear. V lost 5 bases to trimming and J lost 9 bases, with 14 bases between them. The CDR3 contains 13 residues. The CDR3 protein is CASSTTQLSEQFF. The DNA for the CDR3 is TGTGCCAGCAGTACGACTCAGCTGAGTGAGCAGTTCTTC.

The rearrangement uses TRBV14 and TRBJ2-2; D call uncertain. The CDR3 sequence is 14 residues long. The germline CDR1 and CDR2 sequences are SGHDN and FVKESK. V was shortened by 1 base and J by 5 bases, with 8 bases between the two germline ends. The CDR3 region is CASSQALRTGELFF. The CDR3 DNA reads TGTGCCAGCAGCCAAGCTCTGAGGACCGGGGAGCTGTTTTTT.

The chain carries TRBV28 and TRBJ1-2; 7 positions agree with TRBD1. Germline CDR1 and CDR2: MDHEN and SYDVKM. This CDR3 spans 13 amino acids. With 4 bases clipped from V and 5 bases from J, the junction kept 4 bases outside the gene matches. The CDR3 reads CASSSTGVYGYTF. Written as DNA, the CDR3 is TGTGCCAGCAGTTCCACAGGGGTATATGGCTACACCTTC.

There are a few counts of this clonotype. The V call is TRBV20-1, the J call TRBJ2-2; 8 bases agree with TRBD1. J gave up 7 bases and V 6 bases, and 4 bases lay outside the gene matches. The CDR3 sequence is 12 residues long. Germline CDR1 DFQATT, CDR2 SNEGSKA (reference sequence). The CDR3 DNA follows: TGCAGTGCCCGACAGGGGTACGGGGAGCTGTTTTTT. This encodes CSARQGYGELFF.

The V gene is TRBV29-1, the J gene TRBJ2-3; 14 bases align to TRBD2. V shed 8 bases, J shed 11 bases, and the junction held 12 bases outside the gene matches. The CDR3 has 14 amino acids. Germline V lookup: CDR1 SQVTM, CDR2 ANQGSEA. CDR3 region: CSTGGLAGAREQYF. DNA of the CDR3: TGCAGCACGGGGGGACTAGCGGGAGCCCGGGAGCAGTATTTT.

The chain links TRBV5-1 to TRBJ2-3, with 12 positions matching TRBD2. This CDR3 has 16 amino acids. The V segment lost 0 bases and the J segment 2 bases; nucleotides outside the gene matches: 1. The germline CDR1 and CDR2 sequences are SGHRS and YFSETQ. CDR3 in amino acids: CASSLGLAGATDTQYF. CDR3 DNA sequence: TGCGCCAGCAGCTTGGGACTAGCGGGGGCCACAGATACGCAGTATTTT.

This clonotype was detected only a few times. The chain carries TRBV20-1 and TRBJ2-5; D is uncertain. The length of the CDR3 is 12 residues. V lost 7 bases to trimming and J lost 2 bases, with 11 bases between them. Germline CDR1 is DFQATT and CDR2 is SNEGSKA (reference sequence). CDR3 in amino acids: CSGIGPQETQYF. CDR3 nucleotides: TGCAGTGGAATTGGACCGCAAGAGACCCAGTACTTC.

As for this clonotype: Sequence at one end of the junction differs from germline and may be a read error. The chain carries TRBV4-2 and TRBJ2-7; D is possibly TRBD1 or TRBD2 (5 bases each). This CDR3 contains 15 residues. CDR1 is LGHNA and CDR2 is YNFKEQ in the germline V gene. CDR3 sequence: CARSQDLRGRYEQYF. CDR3 DNA sequence: TGTGCCAGAAGCCAAGATCTGAGGGGCCGGTACGAGCAGTACTTC.

The V and J genes are TRBV7-3 and TRBJ1-6, with 7 bases aligning to TRBD1. Germline loops: CDR1 SGHTA, CDR2 FQGTGA. The CDR3 covers 17 residues. J gave up 2 bases and V 6 bases, and 10 bases lay outside the gene matches. The CDR3 here is CASRQTGTGAYNSPLHF. The CDR3 nucleotides read TGTGCCAGCAGGCAGACAGGGACCGGCGCCTATAATTCACCCCTCCACTTT.

This clonotype appeared a few times. V is TRBV5-6 and J is TRBJ1-2, with D tentatively TRBD1 (6 bases). Trimming took 4 bases from V and 4 from J, leaving 8 bases between them. The CDR3 loop spans 12 amino acids. In germline, CDR1 is SGHDT, CDR2 YYEEEE. The CDR3 here is CASSPGAYGYTF. The CDR3 nucleotides read TGTGCCAGCAGCCCGGGGGCCTATGGCTACACCTTC.

This clonotype appeared many times. The chain combines TRBV7-2 with TRBJ2-7, with unresolved D. Germline V CDR1 and CDR2: SGHTA, FQGNSA. This CDR3 has 12 amino acids. V shed 3 bases and J shed 2 bases, with 5 bases lying between them. CDR3 in amino acids: CASSFGAYEQYF. Written as DNA, the CDR3 is TGTGCCAGCAGCTTCGGAGCCTACGAGCAGTACTTC.